This T cell receptor (beta chain) appears in the sequencing data of a study of T cells in Graves' hyperthyroidism and ophthalmopathy. Study-wide points: Ophthalmopathy was predicted by the model a median of approximately 6 months ahead of onset.

From germline, CDR1 is MNHEY and CDR2 SMNVEV (reference sequence). CDR3 length equals 15 residues. Trimming stripped 6 bases from V and 4 bases from J, with 15 bases between. Patients affected by ophthalmopathy presented a Clinical Activity Score of at least 3, a NOSPECS grade of at least 4, and disease duration below 3 months. The PBMCs studied were ones that came from roughly 9.1 ml fresh peripheral blood. In its sample, this clonotype was seen many times. Its antigen is currently unknown. Researchers amplified the TCR beta CDR3 regions from RNA transcripts. Carried out on the TCR CDR3, a first-round RT-PCR used the HTBI primer set. TCRdb itself ran the multiplex PCR reads through MiXCR, one entry per CDR3 protein. Among a few hundred thousand distinct CDR3 sequences listed, about 16% were seen once.

Input material: blood. The chain is built from TRBV27 and TRBJ1-4; perhaps TRBD1 as D (6 bases). The receptor comes from a woman aged 55-75 years with Graves' ophthalmopathy. The CDR3 here is CASSLWGQDNEKLFF. DNA of the CDR3: TGTGCCAGCAGCCTATGGGGGCAGGATAATGAAAAACTGTTTTTT.